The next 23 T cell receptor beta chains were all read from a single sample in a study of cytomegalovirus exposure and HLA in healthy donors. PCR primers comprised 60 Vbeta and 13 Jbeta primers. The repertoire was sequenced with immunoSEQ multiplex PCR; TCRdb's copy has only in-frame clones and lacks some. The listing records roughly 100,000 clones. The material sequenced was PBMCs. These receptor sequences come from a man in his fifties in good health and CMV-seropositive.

The CDR3 coding sequence is TGTGCCAGCAGTGCGGGGAGGGGACCCCACTACGAGCAGTACTTC. Translation gives CASSAGRGPHYEQYF. The chain is built from TRBV27 and TRBJ2-7; 7 bases are shared with TRBD2. Unmatched junction bases numbered 10, after V lost 5 bases and J lost 3 bases. Germline CDR1 MNHEY, CDR2 SMNVEV (reference sequence). This CDR3 is built from 15 residues.

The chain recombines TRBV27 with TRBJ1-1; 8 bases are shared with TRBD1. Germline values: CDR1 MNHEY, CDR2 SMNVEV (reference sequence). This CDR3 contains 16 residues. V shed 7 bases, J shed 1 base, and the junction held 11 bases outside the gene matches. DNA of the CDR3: TGTGCCAGCAAAAATCGACAGGGGTGGGAGAACACTGAAGCTTTCTTT. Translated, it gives CASKNRQGWENTEAFF.

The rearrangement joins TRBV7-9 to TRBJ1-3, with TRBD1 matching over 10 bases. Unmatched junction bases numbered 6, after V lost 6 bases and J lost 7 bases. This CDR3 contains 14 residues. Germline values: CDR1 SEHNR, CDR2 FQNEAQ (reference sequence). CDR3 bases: TGTGCCAGCAGACCACGGACAGGGGGGAACACCATATATTTT. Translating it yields CASRPRTGGNTIYF.

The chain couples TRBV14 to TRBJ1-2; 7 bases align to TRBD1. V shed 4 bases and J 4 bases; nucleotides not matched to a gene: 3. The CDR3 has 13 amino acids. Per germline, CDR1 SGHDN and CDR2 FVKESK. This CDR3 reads CASSLGTAYGYTF. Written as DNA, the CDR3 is TGTGCCAGCAGCCTGGGGACAGCCTATGGCTACACCTTC.

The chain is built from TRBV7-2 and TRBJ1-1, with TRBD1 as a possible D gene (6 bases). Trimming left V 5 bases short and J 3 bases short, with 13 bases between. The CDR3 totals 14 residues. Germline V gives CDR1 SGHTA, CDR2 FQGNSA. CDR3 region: CASSNQGGDTEAFF. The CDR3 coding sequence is TGTGCCAGCAGCAACCAAGGGGGGGACACTGAAGCTTTCTTT.

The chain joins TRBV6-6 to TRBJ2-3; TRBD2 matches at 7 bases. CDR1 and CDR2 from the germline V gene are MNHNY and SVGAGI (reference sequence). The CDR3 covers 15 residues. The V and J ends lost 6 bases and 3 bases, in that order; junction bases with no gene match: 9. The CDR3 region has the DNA TGTGCCAGCAGACAAAGCGCTAGCGGTACAGATACGCAGTATTTT. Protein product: CASRQSASGTDTQYF.

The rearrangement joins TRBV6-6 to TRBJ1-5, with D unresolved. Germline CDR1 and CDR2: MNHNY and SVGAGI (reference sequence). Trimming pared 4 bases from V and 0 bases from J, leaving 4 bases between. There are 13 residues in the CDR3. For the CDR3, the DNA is TGTGCCAGCAGTTCCAATAGCAATCAGCCCCAGCATTTT. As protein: CASSSNSNQPQHF.

CDR3 sequence (DNA): TGTGCCATCAGTGAGCCTCCCGGCGGGAGAGGGAACAATGAGCAGTTCTTC. Protein: CAISEPPGGRGNNEQFF. The chain has TRBV10-3 and TRBJ2-1, with TRBD2 matching 7 bases. The CDR3 contains 17 residues. Germline V gene lookup returns CDR1 ENHRY and CDR2 SYGVKD. With V trimmed by 2 bases and J by 5 bases, 12 bases remained unmatched.

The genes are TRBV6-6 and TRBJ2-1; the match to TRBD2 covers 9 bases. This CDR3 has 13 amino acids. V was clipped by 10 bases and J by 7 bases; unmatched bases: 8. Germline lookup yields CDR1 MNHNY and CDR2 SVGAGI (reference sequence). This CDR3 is CANAAGGGNEQFF. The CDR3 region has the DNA TGTGCCAACGCCGCGGGAGGGGGAAATGAGCAGTTCTTC.

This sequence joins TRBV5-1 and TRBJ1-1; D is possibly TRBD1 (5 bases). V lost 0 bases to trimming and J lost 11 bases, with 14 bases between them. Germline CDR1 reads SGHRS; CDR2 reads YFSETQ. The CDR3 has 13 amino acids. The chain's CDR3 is CASSLGGGDLAFF. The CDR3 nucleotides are TGCGCCAGCAGCTTGGGTGGGGGGGACCTCGCTTTCTTT.

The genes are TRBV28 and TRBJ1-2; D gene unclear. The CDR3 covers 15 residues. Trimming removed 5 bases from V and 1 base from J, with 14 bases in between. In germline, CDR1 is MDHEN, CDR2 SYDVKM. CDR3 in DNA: TGTGCCAGCAGTAGGATTTCCCACTATAACTATGGCTACACCTTC. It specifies CASSRISHYNYGYTF.

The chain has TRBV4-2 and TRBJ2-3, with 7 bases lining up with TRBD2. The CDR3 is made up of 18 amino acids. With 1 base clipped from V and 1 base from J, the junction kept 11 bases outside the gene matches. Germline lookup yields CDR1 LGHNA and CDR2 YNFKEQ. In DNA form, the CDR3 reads TGTGCCAGCAGCCAAGGCGGTTCCGGCCGGGAGGGCACAGATACGCAGTATTTT. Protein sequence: CASSQGGSGREGTDTQYF.

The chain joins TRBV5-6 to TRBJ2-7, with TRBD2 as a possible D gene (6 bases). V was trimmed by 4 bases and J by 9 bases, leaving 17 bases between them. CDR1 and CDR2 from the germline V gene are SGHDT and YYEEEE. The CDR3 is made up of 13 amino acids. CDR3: CASSQRDFLRQYF. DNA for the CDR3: TGTGCCAGCAGCCAGAGGGACTTCCTCCGGCAGTACTTC.

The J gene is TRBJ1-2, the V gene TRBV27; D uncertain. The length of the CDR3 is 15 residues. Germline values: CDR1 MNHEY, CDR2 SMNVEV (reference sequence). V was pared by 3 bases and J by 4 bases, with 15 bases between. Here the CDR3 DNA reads TGTGCCAGCAGTTTCCGGTCGGGTCTAGGCTATGGCTACACCTTC. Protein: CASSFRSGLGYGYTF.

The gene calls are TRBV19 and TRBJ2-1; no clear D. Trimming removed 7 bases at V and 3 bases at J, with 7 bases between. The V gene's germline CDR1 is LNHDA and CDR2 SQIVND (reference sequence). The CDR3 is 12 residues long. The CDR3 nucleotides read TGTGCCAGTACTACCCTCTACAATGAGCAGTTCTTC. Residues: CASTTLYNEQFF.

CDR3 in amino acids: CASSPGGVRNTEAFF. In DNA, the CDR3 is TGTGCCAGCAGCCCAGGAGGAGTACGTAACACTGAAGCTTTCTTT. This sequence joins TRBV7-2 and TRBJ1-1; D gene uncertain. The CDR3 loop spans 15 amino acids. The V gene lost 5 bases and the J gene lost 2 bases, with 15 bases spanning the gap. The V gene's germline CDR1 is SGHTA and CDR2 FQGNSA. Combining the CDR3 with reference TRBV7-2 and TRBJ1-1 gives the whole variable domain GAGVSQSPSNKVTEKGKDVELRCDPISGHTALYWYRQSLGQGLEFLIYFQGNSAPDKSGLPSDRFSAERTGGSVSTLTIQRTQQEDSAVYLCASSPGGVRNTEAFFGQGTRLTVV.

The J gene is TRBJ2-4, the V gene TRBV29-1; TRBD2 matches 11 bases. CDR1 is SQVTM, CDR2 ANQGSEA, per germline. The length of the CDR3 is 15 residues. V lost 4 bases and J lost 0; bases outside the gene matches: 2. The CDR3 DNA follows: TGCAGCGTTGCTGGACTAGCGGGAGCCAAAAACATTCAGTACTTC. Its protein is CSVAGLAGAKNIQYF.

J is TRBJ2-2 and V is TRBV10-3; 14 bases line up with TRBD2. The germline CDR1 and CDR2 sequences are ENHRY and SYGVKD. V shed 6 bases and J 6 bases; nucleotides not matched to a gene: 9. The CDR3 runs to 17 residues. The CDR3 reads CAISGTSGSLYSGELFF. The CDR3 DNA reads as TGTGCCATCAGCGGGACTAGCGGGAGCCTATATTCCGGGGAGCTGTTTTTT.

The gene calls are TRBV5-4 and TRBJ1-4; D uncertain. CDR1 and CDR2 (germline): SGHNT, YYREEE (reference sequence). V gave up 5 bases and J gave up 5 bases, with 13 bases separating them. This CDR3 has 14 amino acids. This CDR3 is CASSPYPRNEKLFF. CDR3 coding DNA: TGTGCCAGCAGTCCCTATCCCCGGAATGAAAAACTGTTTTTT.

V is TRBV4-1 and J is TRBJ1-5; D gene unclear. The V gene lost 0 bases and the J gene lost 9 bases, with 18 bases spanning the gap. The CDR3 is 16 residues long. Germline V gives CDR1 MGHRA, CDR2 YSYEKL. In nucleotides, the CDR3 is TGCGCCAGCAGCCAAGAGCCGGTTTCGGGTTTAGGGCCCCAGCATTTT. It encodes CASSQEPVSGLGPQHF.

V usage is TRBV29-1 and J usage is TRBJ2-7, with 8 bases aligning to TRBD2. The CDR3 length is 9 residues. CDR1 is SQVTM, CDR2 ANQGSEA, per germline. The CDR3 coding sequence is TGCAGCGGGTCCGGGGGGGTACAGGTC. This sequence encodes CSGSGGVQV.

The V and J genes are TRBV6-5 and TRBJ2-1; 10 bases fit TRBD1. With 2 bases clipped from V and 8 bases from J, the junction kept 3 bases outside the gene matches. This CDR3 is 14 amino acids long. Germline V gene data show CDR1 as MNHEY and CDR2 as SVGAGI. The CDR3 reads CASSYGTGVHEQFF. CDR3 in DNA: TGTGCCAGCAGTTACGGGACAGGGGTCCATGAGCAGTTCTTC.

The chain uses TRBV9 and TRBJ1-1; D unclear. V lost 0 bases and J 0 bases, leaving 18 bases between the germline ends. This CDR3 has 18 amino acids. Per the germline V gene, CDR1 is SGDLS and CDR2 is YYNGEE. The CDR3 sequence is CASSVGFGLSGLNTEAFF. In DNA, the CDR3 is TGTGCCAGCAGCGTAGGATTTGGACTATCAGGCTTGAACACTGAAGCTTTCTTT.